This T cell receptor (beta chain) was captured in a study of Ad26.COV2.S vaccination and SARS-CoV-2 variants. Study as a whole: Intramuscular Ad26.COV2.S at 5x10^10 or 1x10^11 viral particles.

The table came from immunoSEQ multiplex PCR; TCRdb's copy has only in-frame clones and leaves some out. Of approximately 280,000 clones listed, more than 75% are singletons. Treatment here: 15 to 20 received Ad26.COV2.S at low or high dose, single or two shots; 5 received placebo; per-sample allocation not given. The study sampled participants on day 63 after the first vaccine or placebo injection. An Ad26 vector that expressed Wuhan-strain SARS-CoV-2 spike constituted the vaccine. Sequencing was performed on peripheral blood, taken in a trial of Ad26.COV2.S vaccine versus placebo. This clonotype was obtained from a person between 18 and 59 years old who received the Ad26.COV2.S COVID-19 vaccine or a placebo.

The CDR3 loop is CASSQPAGGGISDEQYF. The CDR3 nucleotides are TGTGCCAGCAGCCAACCCGCCGGGGGCGGGATCTCAGACGAGCAGTACTTC. V usage is TRBV4-2 and J usage is TRBJ2-7; either TRBD1 or TRBD2 may fit D (6 bases each). CDR1 is LGHNA and CDR2 is YNFKEQ in the germline V gene. This CDR3 is built from 17 residues. V gave up 2 bases and J gave up 5 bases, with 22 bases separating them.